This T cell receptor beta chain was identified during a study of OX40 agonist ivuxolimab in advanced cancers. Study results and caveats: Individuals who were partial responders at 0.1-3.0 mg/kg had clonal expansion that ranked among the lowest.

V dropped 6 bases and J dropped 4; count of bases not matched to a gene: 4. The CDR3 extends over 13 amino acids. Germline CDR1 SNHLY, CDR2 FYNNEI. Measured with immunoSEQ multiplex PCR; TCRdb has only the in-frame clones, and not every one. Among 55,000 to 75,000 clones listed, 80% to 90% were seen once. A few counts support this clone. Its antigen is not identified. In the same sample, other DNA sequences code for this CDR3. The chain is built from TRBV2 and TRBJ2-5, with 8 bases aligning to TRBD1. The sequencing here drew on CD4+ or CD8+ T cells sorted from blood, taken in a trial of the OX40 agonist ivuxolimab. The TCR was taken from an adult with an advanced solid tumor such as melanoma, head and neck, liver or kidney cancer. CDR3 sequence: CASRVDRVETQYF. For the CDR3, the DNA is TGTGCCAGCAGAGTGGACAGGGTAGAGACCCAGTACTTC.